This TCR beta chain was recorded in a study of blood T cell repertoires in COVID-19. In the study overall: From the United States, Italy and Spain came samples of acute and convalescent COVID-19. From T cells, B-cell-depleted T cells, or PBMCs came the material, which was cDNA or gDNA.

Source study methods: Using reference gene primer amplification, nucleated cell counts were estimated. TCRdb's table, derived via immunoSEQ multiplex PCR, lists solely in-frame clones and lacks some. The DNA gave D and trimming, while V, J and clone size come from that table. The sample includes tens of thousands of clones, 85% to 90% of them seen just once. V dropped 3 bases and J dropped 0; count of bases not matched to a gene: 6. Germline assignment: CDR1 SGDLS and CDR2 YYNGEE. The CDR3 contains 17 residues. The material sequenced was peripheral blood. V gene TRBV9 combines with J gene TRBJ2-2; 9 nucleotides align to TRBD1. The source is a human donor with active COVID-19. The donor label of this sample is uncertain. The CDR3 nucleotides are TGTGCCAGCAGCGACTTCACAGGGGGCCCGAACACCGGGGAGCTGTTTTTT. Protein product: CASSDFTGGPNTGELFF.